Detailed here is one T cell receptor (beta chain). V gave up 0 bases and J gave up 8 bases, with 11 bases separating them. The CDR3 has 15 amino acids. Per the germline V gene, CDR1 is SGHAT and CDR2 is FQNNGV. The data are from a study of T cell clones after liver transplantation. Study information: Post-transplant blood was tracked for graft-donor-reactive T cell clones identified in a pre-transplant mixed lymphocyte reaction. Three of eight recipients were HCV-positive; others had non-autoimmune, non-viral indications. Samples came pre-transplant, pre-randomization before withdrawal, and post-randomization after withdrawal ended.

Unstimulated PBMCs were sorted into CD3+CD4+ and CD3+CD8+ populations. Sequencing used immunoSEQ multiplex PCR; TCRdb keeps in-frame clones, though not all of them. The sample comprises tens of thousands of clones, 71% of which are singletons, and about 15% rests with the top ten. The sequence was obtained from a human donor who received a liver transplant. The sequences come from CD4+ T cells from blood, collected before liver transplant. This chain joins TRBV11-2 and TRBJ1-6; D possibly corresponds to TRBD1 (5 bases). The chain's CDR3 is CASSLESGADSPLHF. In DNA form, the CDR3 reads TGTGCCAGCAGCTTAGAATCTGGGGCGGATTCACCCCTCCACTTT.